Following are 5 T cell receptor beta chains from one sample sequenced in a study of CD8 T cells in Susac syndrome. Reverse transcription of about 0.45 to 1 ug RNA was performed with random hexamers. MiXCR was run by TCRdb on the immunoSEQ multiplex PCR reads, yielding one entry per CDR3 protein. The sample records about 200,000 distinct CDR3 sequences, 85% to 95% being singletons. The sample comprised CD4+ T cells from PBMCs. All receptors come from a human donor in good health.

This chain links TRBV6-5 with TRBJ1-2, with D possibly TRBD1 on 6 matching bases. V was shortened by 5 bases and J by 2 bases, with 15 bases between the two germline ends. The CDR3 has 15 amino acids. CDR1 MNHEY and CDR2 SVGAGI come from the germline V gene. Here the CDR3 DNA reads TGTGCCAGCAGTCCGCGACAGGCGAAAAACTATGGCTACACCTTC. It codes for CASSPRQAKNYGYTF.

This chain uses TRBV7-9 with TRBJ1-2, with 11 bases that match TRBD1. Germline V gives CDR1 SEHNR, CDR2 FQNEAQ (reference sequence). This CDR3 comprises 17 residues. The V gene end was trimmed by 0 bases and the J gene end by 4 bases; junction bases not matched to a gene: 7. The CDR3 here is CASSLADRGPAGYGYTF. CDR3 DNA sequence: TGTGCCAGCAGCTTAGCGGACAGGGGGCCCGCCGGCTATGGCTACACCTTC.

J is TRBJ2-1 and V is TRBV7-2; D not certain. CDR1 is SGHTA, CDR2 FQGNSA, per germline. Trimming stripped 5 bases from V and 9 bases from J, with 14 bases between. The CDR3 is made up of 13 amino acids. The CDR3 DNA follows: TGTGCCAGCAGCCCCCGGGCCTTAGTTGAGCAGTTCTTC. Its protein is CASSPRALVEQFF.

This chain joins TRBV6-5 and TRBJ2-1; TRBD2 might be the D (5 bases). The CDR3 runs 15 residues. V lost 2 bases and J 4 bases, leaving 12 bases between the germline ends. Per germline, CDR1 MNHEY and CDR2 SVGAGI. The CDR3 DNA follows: TGTGCCAGCAGTTACCACAGCGGAAGGTACAATGAGCAGTTCTTC. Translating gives CASSYHSGRYNEQFF.

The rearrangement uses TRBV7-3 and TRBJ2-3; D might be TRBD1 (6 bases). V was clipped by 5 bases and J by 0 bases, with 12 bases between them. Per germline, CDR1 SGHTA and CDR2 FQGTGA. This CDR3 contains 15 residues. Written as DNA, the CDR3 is TGTGCCAGCAGCCACGGACAGCGAAGCACAGATACGCAGTATTTT. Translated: CASSHGQRSTDTQYF.